This T cell receptor (beta chain) was captured in a study of OX40 agonist ivuxolimab in advanced cancers. Turning to the study itself: Hepatocellular carcinoma, melanoma, renal cell or head and neck cancer was diagnosed in the dose-escalation patients. A mean age of roughly 62 years, range about 23 to 80, was recorded, and roughly 80% were male.

Only in-frame clones appear in the TCRdb table, and some are missing; sequencing was by immunoSEQ multiplex PCR. The table lists approximately 81,000 clones, about 85% of them singletons. Germline CDR1 is LGHNA and CDR2 is YNFKEQ. V lost 4 bases to trimming and J lost 8 bases; unmatched junction nucleotides: 10. This CDR3 has 16 residues. Samples were taken at baseline and on day 1 of cycles 4 and 7. The rearrangement joins TRBV4-2 to TRBJ2-1, with 11 bases fitting TRBD2. The sample consisted of CD4+ or CD8+ T cells sorted from blood, taken in a trial of the OX40 agonist ivuxolimab. This clonotype was obtained from an adult with an advanced solid tumor such as melanoma, head and neck, liver or kidney cancer. CDR3 in DNA: TGTGCCAGCAGCCTTTTTAGCGGGGGGGCCTCGTATGAGCAGTTCTTC. Amino acid sequence: CASSLFSGGASYEQFF.